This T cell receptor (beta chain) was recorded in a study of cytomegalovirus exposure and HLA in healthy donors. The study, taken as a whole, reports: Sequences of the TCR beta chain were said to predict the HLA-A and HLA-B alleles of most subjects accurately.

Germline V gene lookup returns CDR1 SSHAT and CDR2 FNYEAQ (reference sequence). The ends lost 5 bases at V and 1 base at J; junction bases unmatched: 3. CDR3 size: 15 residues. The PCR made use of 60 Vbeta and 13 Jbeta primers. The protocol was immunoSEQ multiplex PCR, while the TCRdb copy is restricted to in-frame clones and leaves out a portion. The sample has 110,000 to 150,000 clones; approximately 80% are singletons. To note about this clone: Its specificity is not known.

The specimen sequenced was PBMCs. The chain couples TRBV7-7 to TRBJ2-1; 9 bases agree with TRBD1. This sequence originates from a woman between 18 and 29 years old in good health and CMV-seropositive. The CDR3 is CASSPDRGSYNEQFF. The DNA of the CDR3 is TGTGCCAGCAGCCCCGACAGGGGGTCCTACAATGAGCAGTTCTTC. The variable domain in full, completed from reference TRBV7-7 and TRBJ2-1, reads GAGVSQSPRYKVTKRGQDVTLRCDPISSHATLYWYQQALGQGPEFLTYFNYEAQPDKSGLPSDRFSAERPEGSISTLTIQRTEQRDSAMYRCASSPDRGSYNEQFFGPGTRLTVL.